This TCR beta chain was sequenced for a study of OX40 agonist ivuxolimab in advanced cancers. Sequencing used immunoSEQ multiplex PCR; TCRdb keeps in-frame clones, though not all of them. The sample contains approximately 100,000 clones, about 85% of which appear only once. Germline V gene lookup returns CDR1 SGHNT and CDR2 YENEEA. This CDR3 is built from 14 residues. Trimming shortened V by 3 bases and J by 6 bases, and 13 bases separated the two germline ends. If patients had autoimmune disease history or systemic immunosuppression, they were excluded. The sequencing here drew on CD4+ or CD8+ T cells sorted from blood, taken in a trial of the OX40 agonist ivuxolimab. The sequence was collected from an adult with an advanced solid tumor such as melanoma, head and neck, liver or kidney cancer. The rearrangement links TRBV11-3 to TRBJ2-3; D is perhaps TRBD2 (5 bases). CDR3 DNA: TGTGCCAGCAGCTTGGGGAGAATGGCGGATACGCAGTATTTT. It codes for CASSLGRMADTQYF.